These 29 T cell receptor beta chains were sequenced from one sample in a study of T cell responses to AZD1222 COVID-19 vaccine. Data came from immunoSEQ multiplex PCR; TCRdb stores just in-frame clones and leaves some out. The table records about 84,000 clones, 70% to 90% of them present only once. The sample consisted of peripheral blood, taken 28 days after the second AZD1222 dose. The receptors were gathered from an adult who received the AZD1222 COVID-19 vaccine.

This sequence joins TRBV19 and TRBJ1-1; maybe TRBD1 (5 bases). V dropped 2 bases and J dropped 5 bases, with 6 bases sitting between them. In germline, CDR1 is LNHDA, CDR2 SQIVND (reference sequence). There are 12 residues in the CDR3. This CDR3 is CASSIRGTEAFF. The CDR3, as DNA: TGTGCCAGTAGTATAAGGGGAACTGAAGCTTTCTTT.

The chain couples TRBV5-1 to TRBJ2-2; 8 bases agree with TRBD2. Germline-derived CDR1 and CDR2 are SGHRS and YFSETQ. J gave up 4 bases and V 7 bases, and 6 bases lay outside the gene matches. This CDR3 is built from 14 residues. CDR3 region: CASRREVGTGELFF. In DNA form, the CDR3 reads TGCGCCAGCCGGCGGGAGGTAGGCACCGGGGAGCTGTTTTTT.

This clone is a singleton in its sample. The J gene is TRBJ1-1, the V gene TRBV11-3, with D uncertain. V shed 1 base and J shed 1 base, with 7 bases lying between them. CDR1 is SGHNT and CDR2 is YENEEA in the germline V gene. This CDR3 spans 14 amino acids. The CDR3 here is CASSLVRSNTEAFF. Here the CDR3 DNA reads TGTGCCAGCAGCTTAGTTCGATCGAACACTGAAGCTTTCTTT.

This clone has only one observation. The chain has TRBV9 and TRBJ2-6; D could derive from TRBD1 or TRBD2 (5 bases each). Trimming cost V 0 bases and J 0 bases, with 13 bases left between them. The CDR3 has 18 residues. CDR1 and CDR2 (germline): SGDLS, YYNGEE. The DNA of the CDR3 is TGTGCCAGCAGCGTAGGGCAGGGAGCTGACTCTGGGGCCAACGTCCTGACTTTC. Its translation: CASSVGQGADSGANVLTF.

This sequence joins TRBV12-3 or TRBV12-4 and TRBJ2-7; 8 bases agree with TRBD2. Trimming at V came to 5 bases and at J to 6 bases, leaving 6 bases not matched to a gene. This CDR3 contains 13 residues. CDR3 in DNA: TGTGCCAGCAGTCTCGGACTAGCCGGCGAGCAGTACTTC. This gives the protein CASSLGLAGEQYF.

This chain connects TRBV10-3 to TRBJ1-3; 9 bases are shared with TRBD1. V lost 5 bases to trimming and J lost 2 bases; unmatched junction nucleotides: 4. Germline lookup yields CDR1 ENHRY and CDR2 SYGVKD. This CDR3 comprises 15 residues. CDR3 bases: TGTGCCATCAGTCCTGGACAGGGGACTGGAAACACCATATATTTT. This encodes CAISPGQGTGNTIYF.

The chain combines TRBV19 with TRBJ1-2; 7 bases fit TRBD1. The CDR3 is 14 amino acids. CDR1 and CDR2 from the germline V gene are LNHDA and SQIVND (reference sequence). The J segment lost 4 bases and the V segment lost 5 bases, leaving 7 bases of the junction unmatched. DNA for the CDR3: TGTGCCAGTAGTCGAACAGGGGAAGTCTATGGCTACACCTTC. Translating gives CASSRTGEVYGYTF.

This clone was seen only a few times. J is TRBJ1-5 and V is TRBV4-3; D gene ambiguous. Trimming left V 0 bases short and J 2 bases short, with 8 bases between. The CDR3 covers 15 residues. Germline V gene sequence: CDR1 LGHNA, CDR2 YSLEER. The CDR3 sequence is CASSQESVGNQPQHF. The CDR3 DNA is TGCGCCAGCAGCCAAGAGTCGGTCGGCAATCAGCCCCAGCATTTT.

The chain joins TRBV11-2 to TRBJ1-5; 11 nucleotides agree with TRBD1. The CDR3 runs to 15 residues. V shed 5 bases and J 6 bases; nucleotides not matched to a gene: 6. Germline CDR1 is SGHAT and CDR2 is FQNNGV. The CDR3 DNA reads TGTGCCAGCAGCCCCGGGGACAGGGGGAGTCAGCCCCAGCATTTT. Protein product: CASSPGDRGSQPQHF.

This clone was seen a single time. V and J are TRBV28 and TRBJ2-2; the D gene is possibly TRBD1 (6 bases). V gave up 3 bases and J gave up 5 bases, with 13 bases separating them. The CDR3 spans 15 residues. The V gene's germline CDR1 is MDHEN and CDR2 SYDVKM. The CDR3 here is CASSLSTGRTGELFF. As DNA, the CDR3 is TGTGCCAGCAGTTTGTCCACAGGGCGTACCGGGGAGCTGTTTTTT.

V usage is TRBV6-5 and J usage is TRBJ2-6; tentatively, D is TRBD2 (5 bases). The germline V gene encodes CDR1 MNHEY and CDR2 SVGAGI. The CDR3 sequence is 16 residues long. Trimming took 0 bases from V and 0 from J, leaving 6 bases between them. CDR3 in amino acids: CASSYSDFSGANVLTF. CDR3 sequence (DNA): TGTGCCAGCAGTTACTCGGACTTCTCTGGGGCCAACGTCCTGACTTTC.

This chain joins TRBV14 and TRBJ1-6; TRBD1 is a possible D gene (6 bases). V dropped 2 bases and J dropped 6 bases, with 17 bases sitting between them. The CDR3 loop spans 17 amino acids. The germline V gene has CDR1 SGHDN and CDR2 FVKESK. The CDR3 region has the DNA TGTGCCAGCAGCCAATTTCAGGGGTTCGGAGGTAATTCACCCCTCCACTTT. Translation: CASSQFQGFGGNSPLHF.

The CDR3 bases are TGCAGCGTTGGCAAGACTAGCGGGAGTTCAGATACGCAGTATTTT. As protein: CSVGKTSGSSDTQYF. The chain carries TRBV29-1 and TRBJ2-3, with 12 bases fitting TRBD2. V was clipped by 4 bases and J by 4 bases; unmatched bases: 6. The CDR3 has 15 residues. From germline, CDR1 is SQVTM and CDR2 ANQGSEA.

The chain couples TRBV6-5 to TRBJ2-1; the match to TRBD2 covers 11 bases. Germline V lookup: CDR1 MNHEY, CDR2 SVGAGI. The ends lost 5 bases at V and 8 bases at J; junction bases unmatched: 8. This CDR3 region has 15 residues. CDR3 sequence reads: CASSQFSGGAYEQFF. Written as DNA, the CDR3 is TGTGCCAGCAGTCAATTTAGCGGGGGGGCCTATGAGCAGTTCTTC.

The chain joins TRBV7-6 to TRBJ2-2, with 15 bases that match TRBD2. CDR3 length: 16 amino acids. Germline values: CDR1 SGHVS, CDR2 FNYEAQ. The junction had 3 bases not matched to a gene; V was cut back by 5 bases and J by 5 bases. CDR3 bases: TGTGCCAGCAGCCGGACTAGCGGGAGGGATACCGGGGAGCTGTTTTTT. It translates to CASSRTSGRDTGELFF.

The chain recombines TRBV2 with TRBJ2-1, with TRBD1 matching over 10 bases. J lost 7 bases, V lost 6 bases, and 6 bases had no gene match. CDR1 and CDR2 (germline): SNHLY, FYNNEI. The CDR3 is made up of 14 amino acids. The CDR3 DNA reads TGTGCCAGCAGCCGACAGGGGGCCTGGAATGAGCAGTTCTTC. As protein: CASSRQGAWNEQFF.

This chain connects TRBV5-1 to TRBJ2-1; TRBD2 is a possible D gene (5 bases). Per germline, CDR1 SGHRS and CDR2 YFSETQ. CDR3 length: 14 amino acids. Trimming took 4 bases from V and 10 from J, leaving 18 bases between them. The CDR3 nucleotides are TGCGCCAGCAGCAGGGAGCCGAATTACGGGGAGCAGTTCTTC. Translating it yields CASSREPNYGEQFF. Full variable domain (remainder filled in from reference TRBV5-1 and TRBJ2-1): KAGVTQTPRYLIKTRGQQVTLSCSPISGHRSVSWYQQTPGQGLQFLFEYFSETQRNKGNFPGRFSGRQFSNSRSEMNVSTLELGDSALYLCASSREPNYGEQFFGPGTRLTVL.

Here the CDR3 DNA reads TGTGCCATCAGTGGACAGGAGAACACTGAAGCTTTCTTT. Protein product: CAISGQENTEAFF. V usage is TRBV10-3 and J usage is TRBJ1-1, with a weak D call TRBD1 (6 bases). V was pared by 4 bases and J by 1 base, with 7 bases between. Germline CDR1 reads ENHRY; CDR2 reads SYGVKD. The CDR3 length is 13 residues.

The rearrangement links TRBV4-2 to TRBJ2-1; D is possibly TRBD2 (5 bases). Trimming took 4 bases from V and 0 from J, leaving 16 bases between them. The CDR3 is made up of 17 amino acids. CDR1 and CDR2 from the germline V gene are LGHNA and YNFKEQ. CDR3: CASSRPGGQSSYNEQFF. The DNA for the CDR3 is TGTGCCAGCAGCCGGCCTGGAGGTCAGAGCTCCTACAATGAGCAGTTCTTC.

V gene TRBV9 combines with J gene TRBJ2-1; TRBD2 is a possible D gene (5 bases). V was pared by 0 bases and J by 1 base, with 8 bases between. CDR3 length equals 15 residues. Germline V CDR1 and CDR2: SGDLS, YYNGEE. The CDR3 sequence is CASSVGGESYNEQFF. As DNA, the CDR3 is TGTGCCAGCAGCGTAGGTGGGGAGTCCTACAATGAGCAGTTCTTC.

The rearrangement uses TRBV4-2 and TRBJ2-7, with 7 bases lining up with TRBD1. The CDR3 totals 15 residues. Germline CDR1 is LGHNA and CDR2 is YNFKEQ. V gave up 0 bases and J gave up 5 bases; unmatched junction bases: 7. The CDR3 bases are TGTGCCAGCAGCCAAGATCCCCGGGACAGAGACGAGCAGTACTTC. Its translation: CASSQDPRDRDEQYF.

This clone appeared a few times. J is TRBJ2-1 and V is TRBV6-1; TRBD1 matches 9 bases. The CDR3 covers 16 residues. Looked up from germline, CDR1 is MNHNS and CDR2 is SASEGT. Trimming cost V 2 bases and J 4 bases; bases outside gene matches: 6. CDR3 region: CASSERQGVNYNEQFF. CDR3 DNA: TGTGCCAGCAGTGAACGACAGGGGGTTAATTACAATGAGCAGTTCTTC.

This rearrangement joins TRBV7-2 to TRBJ2-7, with TRBD1 matching 7 bases. V lost 5 bases to trimming and J lost 4 bases; unmatched junction nucleotides: 8. CDR3 size: 14 residues. In germline, CDR1 is SGHTA, CDR2 FQGNSA. The CDR3 region has the DNA TGTGCCAGCAGCCAAAGGGCAGGGGGATACGAGCAGTACGTC. It yields the protein CASSQRAGGYEQYV.

This rearrangement joins TRBV18 to TRBJ1-5; D is perhaps TRBD1 (6 bases). This CDR3 region has 14 residues. Trimming left V 3 bases short and J 1 base short, with 7 bases between. CDR1 is KGHSH and CDR2 is LQKENI in the germline V gene. CDR3 loop: CASSPGQSNQPQHF. The CDR3, as DNA: TGTGCCAGCTCACCTGGACAGAGCAATCAGCCCCAGCATTTT.

This clone was detected only once. The chain links TRBV6-1 to TRBJ2-3; 8 bases match TRBD2. CDR3 size: 15 residues. Germline assignment: CDR1 MNHNS and CDR2 SASEGT. Unmatched junction bases numbered 2, after V lost 2 bases and J lost 1 base. CDR3 DNA sequence: TGTGCCAGCAGTGAACCACTAGCGGGCACAGATACGCAGTATTTT. This encodes CASSEPLAGTDTQYF.

Here the CDR3 DNA reads TGTGCCAGCAGCTTAGAGAGGCAGAGCAATCAGCCCCAGCATTTT. Its protein product is CASSLERQSNQPQHF. The V gene is TRBV7-8, the J gene TRBJ1-5; D unresolved. The ends were cut back, 1 base at V and 1 base at J, with 8 bases in the middle. This CDR3 has 15 amino acids. CDR1 is SGHVS, CDR2 FQNEAQ, per germline.

This sequence joins TRBV15 and TRBJ2-4; D call uncertain. Trimming took off 0 bases at V and 7 bases at J, with 4 bases between the two ends. CDR1 is LNHNV, CDR2 YYDKDF, per germline (reference sequence). The CDR3 has 12 amino acids. In DNA, the CDR3 is TGTGCCACCAGCAGAGATCGGAACATTCAGTACTTC. Translation gives CATSRDRNIQYF.

The chain joins TRBV14 to TRBJ1-6, with TRBD1 matching over 8 bases. The CDR3 is made up of 15 amino acids. J gave up 9 bases and V 0 bases, and 4 bases lay outside the gene matches. CDR1 and CDR2 (germline): SGHDN, FVKESK. The CDR3 DNA is TGTGCCAGCAGCCAAGAGTTACAGGGGGTTTCACCCCTCCACTTT. Translation gives CASSQELQGVSPLHF.

The chain couples TRBV5-4 to TRBJ2-2, with 12 bases aligning to TRBD1. Germline V gives CDR1 SGHNT, CDR2 YYREEE (reference sequence). Losses at the gene ends were 1 base for V and 2 bases for J; bases not matched to a gene: 3. The CDR3 spans 17 residues. The CDR3 DNA sequence: TGTGCCAGCAGCTTGACCGGGACAGGGGGCAACACCGGGGAGCTGTTTTTT. It codes for CASSLTGTGGNTGELFF.